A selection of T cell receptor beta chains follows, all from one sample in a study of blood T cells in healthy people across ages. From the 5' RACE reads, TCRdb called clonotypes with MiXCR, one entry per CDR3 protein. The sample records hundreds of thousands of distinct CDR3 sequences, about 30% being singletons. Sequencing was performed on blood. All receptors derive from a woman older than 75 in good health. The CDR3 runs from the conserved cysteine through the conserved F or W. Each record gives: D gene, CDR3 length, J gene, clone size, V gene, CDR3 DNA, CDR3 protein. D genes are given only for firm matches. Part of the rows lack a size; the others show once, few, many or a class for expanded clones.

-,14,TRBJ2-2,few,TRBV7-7,TGTGCTAGCAGGCTTACTAGTAGCGCCGGGGAGCTGTTTTTT,CASRLTSSAGELFF
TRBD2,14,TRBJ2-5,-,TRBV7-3,TGTGCCAGCAGCTTGGGCGGGGGGGCCACAACCCAGTACTTC,CASSLGGGATTQYF
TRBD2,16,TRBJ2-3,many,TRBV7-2,TGTGCCAGCAGCTTATTTCGGGGGGGAGGGGCAGATACGCAGTATTTT,CASSLFRGGGADTQYF
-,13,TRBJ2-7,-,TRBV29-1,TGCAGCGTTGTCCGGACGCCTTCCTACGAGCAGTACTTC,CSVVRTPSYEQYF
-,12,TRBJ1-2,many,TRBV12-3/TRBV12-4,TGTGCCAGCTCGTATGGGGAGATAGGCTACACCTTC,CASSYGEIGYTF
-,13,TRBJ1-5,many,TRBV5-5,TGTGCCAGCAGCCTGGGACTCAATCAGCCCCAGCATTTT,CASSLGLNQPQHF
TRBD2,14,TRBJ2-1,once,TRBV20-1,TGCAGTAATGGACTAGCGGGATTATACAATGAGCAGTTCTTC,CSNGLAGLYNEQFF
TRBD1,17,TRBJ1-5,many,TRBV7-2,TGTGCCAGCAGCCCCGGGACAGGGGACCTAAGCAGTCAGCCCCAGCATTTT,CASSPGTGDLSSQPQHF
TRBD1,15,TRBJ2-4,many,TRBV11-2,TGTGCCAGCAGCCCTTGGGACAGACACTTAAACATTCAGTACTTC,CASSPWDRHLNIQYF
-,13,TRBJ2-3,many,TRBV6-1,TGTGCCAGCAGTAGGAGCTACACAGATACGCAGTATTTT,CASSRSYTDTQYF
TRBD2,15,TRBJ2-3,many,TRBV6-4,TGTGCCAGCAGTCGGACAGCGGGGGGGATAGATACGCAGTATTTT,CASSRTAGGIDTQYF
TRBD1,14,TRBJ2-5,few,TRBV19,TGTGCCAGTAGTAGGGGGACAGTCGAAGAGACCCAGTACTTC,CASSRGTVEETQYF
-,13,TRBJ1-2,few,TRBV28,TGTGCCAGCAGTCTATCCAGGGAGAATGGCTACACCTTC,CASSLSRENGYTF
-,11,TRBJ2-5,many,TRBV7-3,TGTGCCAGCAGGTTGCAAGAGACCAAGTACTTC,CASRLQETKYF
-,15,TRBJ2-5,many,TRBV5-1,TGCGCCAGCAGCCGGAACGGAGGGGGTGCAGAGACCCAGTACTTC,CASSRNGGGAETQYF
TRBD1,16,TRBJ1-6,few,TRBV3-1,TGTGCCAGCAGCCATCAGACAGGGGGCGGCGGATCACCCCTCCACTTT,CASSHQTGGGGSPLHF